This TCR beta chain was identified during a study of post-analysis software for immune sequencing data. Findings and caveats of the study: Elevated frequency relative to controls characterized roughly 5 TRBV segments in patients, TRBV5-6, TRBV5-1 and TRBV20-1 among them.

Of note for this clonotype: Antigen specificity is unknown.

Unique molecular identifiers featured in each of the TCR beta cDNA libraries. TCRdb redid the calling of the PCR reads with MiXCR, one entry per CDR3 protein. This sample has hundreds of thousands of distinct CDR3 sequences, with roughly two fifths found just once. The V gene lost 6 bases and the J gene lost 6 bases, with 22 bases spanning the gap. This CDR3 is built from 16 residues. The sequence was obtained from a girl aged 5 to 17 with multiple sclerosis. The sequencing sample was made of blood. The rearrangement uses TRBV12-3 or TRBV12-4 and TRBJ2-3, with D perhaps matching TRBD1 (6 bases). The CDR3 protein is CASSPGAKHRGDTQYF. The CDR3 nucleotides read TGTGCCAGCAGCCCAGGGGCCAAGCACCGAGGTGATACGCAGTATTTT.